The 14 T cell receptor beta chains in this list originate from one sample, sequenced in a study of Ad26.COV2.S vaccination and SARS-CoV-2 variants. This sample's treatment: 15 to 20 received Ad26.COV2.S at low or high dose, single or two shots; 5 received placebo; per-sample allocation not given. The samples date from day 63 after the first vaccine or placebo injection. Clones were read by immunoSEQ multiplex PCR, and TCRdb kept only the in-frame ones, dropping some. Found here are hundreds of thousands of clones, roughly 90% of them singletons; the top ten hold nearly 1.5%. This material consisted of peripheral blood, taken in a trial of Ad26.COV2.S vaccine versus placebo. Every receptor here comes from a person aged 18-60 years who received the Ad26.COV2.S COVID-19 vaccine or a placebo.

The chain employs TRBV5-1 and TRBJ1-6; D perhaps matches TRBD1 (5 bases). The germline V and J ends were trimmed by 3 bases and 6 bases, with 13 bases remaining between them. This CDR3 has 15 residues. In germline, CDR1 is SGHRS, CDR2 YFSETQ. The CDR3: CASSSAQGGNSPLHF. CDR3 coding DNA: TGCGCCAGCAGCTCCGCCCAGGGAGGTAATTCACCCCTCCACTTT.

CDR3 amino acids: CASKKGQGLNSPLHF. CDR3 in DNA: TGTGCCAGCAAGAAGGGACAGGGGCTCAATTCACCCCTCCACTTT. V usage is TRBV2 and J usage is TRBJ1-6; the match to TRBD1 covers 10 bases. CDR1 is SNHLY, CDR2 FYNNEI, per germline. The CDR3 loop spans 15 amino acids. Trimming removed 7 bases from V and 7 bases from J; junction bases left unmatched: 7.

The chain links TRBV6-5 to TRBJ2-5, with no clear D. The CDR3 totals 13 residues. The ends were cut back, 6 bases at V and 5 bases at J, with 13 bases in the middle. Germline lookup yields CDR1 MNHEY and CDR2 SVGAGI. The CDR3 here is CASRSVGWETQYF. The CDR3 DNA reads TGTGCCAGCAGGTCGGTAGGATGGGAGACCCAGTACTTC.

The rearrangement joins TRBV6-5 to TRBJ2-5; D possibly uses TRBD1 or TRBD2 (5 bases each). V lost 1 base and J 5 bases, leaving 11 bases between the germline ends. This CDR3 has 14 residues. CDR1 is MNHEY, CDR2 SVGAGI, per germline. CDR3 bases: TGTGCCAGCAGTTACTATGGGGGAAGGGAGACCCAGTACTTC. Translation: CASSYYGGRETQYF.

The rearrangement links TRBV7-9 to TRBJ2-3; 9 nucleotides align to TRBD1. Losses at the gene ends were 10 bases for V and 5 bases for J; bases not matched to a gene: 4. The CDR3 covers 12 residues. The V gene's germline CDR1 is SEHNR and CDR2 FQNEAQ (reference sequence). CDR3: CATQGAGDTQYF. Written as DNA, the CDR3 is TGTGCCACACAGGGGGCAGGAGATACGCAGTATTTT.

The chain has TRBV19 and TRBJ1-1; D is unclear. The CDR3 length is 15 residues. With 1 base removed from V and 2 bases from J, the gap between germline ends came to 11 bases. The V gene's germline CDR1 is LNHDA and CDR2 SQIVND (reference sequence). CDR3 bases: TGTGCCAGTAGTATAGTTCTCCAGGCCAACACTGAAGCTTTCTTT. The encoded protein is CASSIVLQANTEAFF.

The chain recombines TRBV6-6 with TRBJ1-4, with TRBD1 matching over 10 bases. This CDR3 contains 15 residues. V lost 0 bases and J lost 6; bases outside the gene matches: 1. The germline V gene encodes CDR1 MNHNY and CDR2 SVGAGI (reference sequence). The CDR3 reads CASSYSGTGDEKLFF. The CDR3 nucleotides are TGTGCCAGCAGTTACTCAGGGACAGGGGATGAAAAACTGTTTTTT.

CDR3 residues: CAISEWTGGNEQFF. Here the CDR3 DNA reads TGTGCCATCAGTGAGTGGACTGGCGGGAATGAGCAGTTCTTC. J is TRBJ2-1 and V is TRBV10-3, with D tentatively TRBD2 (5 bases). Trimming cost V 1 base and J 7 bases, with 11 bases left between them. CDR1 is ENHRY, CDR2 SYGVKD, per germline. The CDR3 totals 14 residues.

The V and J genes are TRBV2 and TRBJ1-6, with a weak D call TRBD1 (5 bases). Germline values: CDR1 SNHLY, CDR2 FYNNEI. V was shortened by 2 bases and J by 10 bases, with 15 bases between the two germline ends. CDR3 size: 15 residues. The CDR3 spells CASSEFSGYDSPLHF. The CDR3 nucleotides read TGTGCCAGCAGTGAATTTTCAGGGTACGACTCACCCCTCCACTTT.

The chain is built from TRBV6-1 and TRBJ1-2, with D unclear. V gave up 1 base and J gave up 4 bases, with 7 bases separating them. The CDR3 runs to 13 residues. In germline, CDR1 is MNHNS, CDR2 SASEGT. The CDR3 loop reads CASSEGPGYGYTF. The CDR3 DNA reads as TGTGCCAGCAGTGAAGGGCCGGGCTATGGCTACACCTTC.

The chain combines TRBV7-2 with TRBJ2-7; TRBD1 agrees at 7 bases. Trimming removed 5 bases from V and 1 base from J; junction bases left unmatched: 5. This CDR3 is 14 amino acids long. In germline, CDR1 is SGHTA, CDR2 FQGNSA. The CDR3 DNA is TGTGCCAGCAGCCAAGGGGGACAGTCCTACGAGCAGTACTTC. This codes for CASSQGGQSYEQYF. Based on the CDR3 plus reference TRBV7-2 and TRBJ2-7, the full variable domain is GAGVSQSPSNKVTEKGKDVELRCDPISGHTALYWYRQSLGQGLEFLIYFQGNSAPDKSGLPSDRFSAERTGGSVSTLTIQRTQQEDSAVYLCASSQGGQSYEQYFGPGTRLTVT.

This CDR3 reads CASSPGDPRGDTQYF. The CDR3 region has the DNA TGCGCCAGCAGCCCCGGAGATCCACGAGGAGATACGCAGTATTTT. This chain links TRBV4-3 with TRBJ2-3, with no clear D. The CDR3 covers 15 residues. V dropped 4 bases and J dropped 5 bases, with 16 bases sitting between them. The germline gives CDR1 LGHNA, CDR2 YSLEER.

Regarding this clone: This specimen includes other DNA sequences encoding the same CDR3. This chain joins TRBV6-5 and TRBJ1-2, with D possibly TRBD1 on 5 matching bases. From germline, CDR1 is MNHEY and CDR2 SVGAGI. The ends were cut back, 2 bases at V and 7 bases at J, with 11 bases in the middle. The length of the CDR3 is 13 residues. The CDR3 DNA reads as TGTGCCAGCAGTTACAGCCAGGGTGGTGGCTACACCTTC. Translating gives CASSYSQGGGYTF.

This clone was counted only a few times. V is TRBV7-8 and J is TRBJ1-5, with a weak D call TRBD1 (5 bases). The CDR3 length is 15 residues. Trimming shortened V by 4 bases and J by 2 bases, and 12 bases separated the two germline ends. Per the germline V gene, CDR1 is SGHVS and CDR2 is FQNEAQ. This CDR3 is CASSSRVGGNQPQHF. CDR3 nucleotides: TGTGCCAGCAGCTCCAGGGTAGGGGGCAATCAGCCCCAGCATTTT.